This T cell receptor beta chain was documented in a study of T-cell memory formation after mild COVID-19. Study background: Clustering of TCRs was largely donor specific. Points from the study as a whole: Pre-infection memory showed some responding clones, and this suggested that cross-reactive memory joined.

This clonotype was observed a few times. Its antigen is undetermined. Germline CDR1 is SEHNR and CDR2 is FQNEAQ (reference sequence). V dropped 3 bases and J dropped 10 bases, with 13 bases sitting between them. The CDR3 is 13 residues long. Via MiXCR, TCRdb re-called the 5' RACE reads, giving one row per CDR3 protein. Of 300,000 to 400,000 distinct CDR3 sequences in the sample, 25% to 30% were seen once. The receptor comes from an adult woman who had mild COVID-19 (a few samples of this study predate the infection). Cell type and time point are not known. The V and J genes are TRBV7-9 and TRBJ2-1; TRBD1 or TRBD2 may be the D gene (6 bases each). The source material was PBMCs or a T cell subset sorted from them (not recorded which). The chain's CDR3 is CASSFPGAQEQFF. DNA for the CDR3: TGTGCCAGCAGCTTTCCGGGGGCTCAGGAGCAGTTCTTC.